This T cell receptor beta chain is drawn from a study of neoadjuvant anti-PD-1 for oral cavity cancer. Across the study: Nivolumab at 3 mg/kg was mostly given biweekly, three to four doses, pre-surgery. Patients without progression got a fourth dose around day 43.

CDR1 and CDR2 (germline): MDHEN, SYDVKM. Trimming stripped 3 bases from V and 1 base from J, with 15 bases between. This CDR3 is 16 amino acids long. Sequencing was performed with immunoSEQ multiplex PCR; in TCRdb, only in-frame clones are kept and a portion is missing. The table shows roughly 7,800 clones, with over 50% occurring only once. Regarding time point: after neoadjuvant nivolumab, at surgical resection. These oral cavity squamous cell carcinomas were HPV-negative and locally advanced. This clone was detected once. The sample here was PBMCs, taken after nivolumab (anti-PD-1) treatment. The sequence was obtained from a person aged 35 to 85 with oral cavity squamous cell carcinoma. The genes are TRBV28 and TRBJ2-5, with D perhaps TRBD2 (5 bases). CDR3 protein: CASSFDWEMGQETQYF. In DNA form, the CDR3 reads TGTGCCAGCAGTTTTGATTGGGAGATGGGCCAAGAGACCCAGTACTTC.